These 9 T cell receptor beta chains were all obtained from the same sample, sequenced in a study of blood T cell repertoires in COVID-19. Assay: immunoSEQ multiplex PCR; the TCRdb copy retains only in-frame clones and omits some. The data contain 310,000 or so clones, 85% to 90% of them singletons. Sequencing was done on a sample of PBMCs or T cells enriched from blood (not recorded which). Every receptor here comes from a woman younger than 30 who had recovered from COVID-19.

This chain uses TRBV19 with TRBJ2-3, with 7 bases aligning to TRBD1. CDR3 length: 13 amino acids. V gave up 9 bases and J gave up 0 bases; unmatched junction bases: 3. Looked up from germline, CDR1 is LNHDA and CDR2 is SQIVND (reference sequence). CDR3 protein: CASGTASTDTQYF. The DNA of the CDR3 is TGTGCCAGCGGGACAGCTAGCACAGATACGCAGTATTTT.

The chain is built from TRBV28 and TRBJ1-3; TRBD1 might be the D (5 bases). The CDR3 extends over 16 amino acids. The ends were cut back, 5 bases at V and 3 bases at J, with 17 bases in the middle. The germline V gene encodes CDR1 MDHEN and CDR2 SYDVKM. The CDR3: CASSLPTESGGNTIYF. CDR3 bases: TGTGCCAGCAGTCTACCGACAGAATCGGGTGGAAACACCATATATTTT.

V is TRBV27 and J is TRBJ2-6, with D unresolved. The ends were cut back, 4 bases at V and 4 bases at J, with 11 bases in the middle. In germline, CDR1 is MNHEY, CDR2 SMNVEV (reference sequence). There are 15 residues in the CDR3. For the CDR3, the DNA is TGTGCCAGCAGTTCGTTCGTGGCCGGGGCCAACGTCCTGACTTTC. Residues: CASSSFVAGANVLTF.

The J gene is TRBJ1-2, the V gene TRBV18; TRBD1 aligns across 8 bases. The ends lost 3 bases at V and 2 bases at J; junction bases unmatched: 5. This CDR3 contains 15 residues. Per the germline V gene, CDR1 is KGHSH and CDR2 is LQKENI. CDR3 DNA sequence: TGTGCCAGCTCACCCGGGACAGGTCGGAACTATGGCTACACCTTC. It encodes CASSPGTGRNYGYTF.

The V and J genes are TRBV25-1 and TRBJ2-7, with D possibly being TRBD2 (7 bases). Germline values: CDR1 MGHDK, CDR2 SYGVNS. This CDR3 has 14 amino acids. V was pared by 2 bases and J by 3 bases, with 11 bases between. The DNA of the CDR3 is TGTGCCAGCAGTGAACGGGGAGGGGGCTACGAGCAGTACTTC. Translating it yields CASSERGGGYEQYF.

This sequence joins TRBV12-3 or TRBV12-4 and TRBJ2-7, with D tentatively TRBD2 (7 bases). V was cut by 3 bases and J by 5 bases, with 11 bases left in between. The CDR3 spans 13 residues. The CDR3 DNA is TGTGCCAGCAGTTTCGGGGGGCCTGACGAGCAGTACTTC. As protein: CASSFGGPDEQYF.

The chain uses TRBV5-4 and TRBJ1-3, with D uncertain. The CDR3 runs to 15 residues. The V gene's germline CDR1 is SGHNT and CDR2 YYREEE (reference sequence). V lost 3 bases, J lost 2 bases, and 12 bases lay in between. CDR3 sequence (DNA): TGTGCCAGCAGCTCCGGAGGGAGCGCTGGAAACACCATATATTTT. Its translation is CASSSGGSAGNTIYF. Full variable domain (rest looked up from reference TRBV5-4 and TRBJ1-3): ETGVTQSPTHLIKTRGQQVTLRCSSQSGHNTVSWYQQALGQGPQFIFQYYREEENGRGNFPPRFSGLQFPNYSSELNVNALELDDSALYLCASSSGGSAGNTIYFGEGSWLTVV.

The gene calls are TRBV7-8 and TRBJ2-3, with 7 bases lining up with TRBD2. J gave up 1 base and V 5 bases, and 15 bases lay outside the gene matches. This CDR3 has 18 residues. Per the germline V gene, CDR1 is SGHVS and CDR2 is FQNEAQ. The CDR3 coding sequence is TGTGCCAGCAGCCATCCGGGGGGAACTTTGTCGGGCACAGATACGCAGTATTTT. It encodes CASSHPGGTLSGTDTQYF.

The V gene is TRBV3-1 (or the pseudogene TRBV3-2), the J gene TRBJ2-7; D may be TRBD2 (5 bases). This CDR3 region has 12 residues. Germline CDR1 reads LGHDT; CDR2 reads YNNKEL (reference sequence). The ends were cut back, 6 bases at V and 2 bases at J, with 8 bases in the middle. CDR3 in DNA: TGTGCCAGCAGGACCGGGACCTACGAGCAGTACTTC. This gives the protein CASRTGTYEQYF.